These 18 T cell receptor beta chains originate from one sample sequenced in a study of CD8 T cells in Susac syndrome. Random hexamers primed reverse transcription of about 0.45 to 1 ug RNA. TCRdb re-called the immunoSEQ multiplex PCR reads with MiXCR, one entry per CDR3 protein. The sample contains 250,000 to 300,000 distinct CDR3 sequences, roughly 85% of which appear only once. Input material: CD8+ T cells from PBMCs. The receptors shown here come from a human donor with multiple sclerosis.

This clonotype appeared a single time. This chain joins TRBV5-1 and TRBJ2-1, with 9 bases aligning to TRBD2. The germline gives CDR1 SGHRS, CDR2 YFSETQ. The junction had 7 bases not matched to a gene; V was cut back by 1 base and J by 5 bases. This CDR3 region has 16 residues. The CDR3 DNA follows: TGCGCCAGCAGCTTGCGGGCGGGAGGGCCTGACAATGAGCAGTTCTTC. Translation: CASSLRAGGPDNEQFF.

The V and J genes are TRBV11-2 and TRBJ2-5; TRBD2 matches 8 bases. Germline V lookup: CDR1 SGHAT, CDR2 FQNNGV. Trimming at V came to 1 base and at J to 1 base, leaving 2 bases not matched to a gene. This CDR3 is built from 15 residues. The CDR3 sequence: CASSLGTSPQETQYF. The CDR3 DNA follows: TGTGCCAGCAGCTTAGGGACTAGCCCCCAAGAGACCCAGTACTTC.

The chain recombines TRBV5-4 with TRBJ1-1, with unresolved D. Germline loops: CDR1 SGHNT, CDR2 YYREEE (reference sequence). Between the trimmed V and J ends, which lost 1 base and 8 bases, there was a span of 9 bases. The CDR3 loop spans 12 amino acids. CDR3 in DNA: TGTGCCAGCAGCTTGTCCGGACTCGAAGCTTTCTTT. Translated, it gives CASSLSGLEAFF.

The chain has TRBV10-2 and TRBJ2-7, with 7 positions matching TRBD2. The CDR3 spans 15 residues. Trimming removed 2 bases from V and 2 bases from J; junction bases left unmatched: 6. Germline V gene lookup returns CDR1 WSHSY and CDR2 SAAADI. The CDR3 region is CASSEGGGLPYEQYF. As DNA, the CDR3 is TGCGCCAGCAGTGAGGGGGGGGGACTTCCCTACGAGCAGTACTTC.

Concerning this clonotype: A junction boundary mismatches the germline segment, possibly from a read error. DNA of the CDR3: TGTGCCAGCAGCGAACATAGTAGGAATGAGAAACTGTTTTTT. It encodes CASSEHSRNEKLFF. The rearrangement joins TRBV9 to TRBJ1-4, with D hard to call. Germline V gives CDR1 SGDLS, CDR2 YYNGEE. The CDR3 length is 14 residues. The full variable domain, rest sourced from reference TRBV9 and TRBJ1-4, is DSGVTQTPKHLITATGQRVTLRCSPRSGDLSVYWYQQSLDQGLQFLIQYYNGEERAKGNILERFSAQQFPDLHSELNLSSLELGDSALYFCASSEHSRNEKLFFGSGTQLSVL.

The V and J genes are TRBV15 and TRBJ2-7; D possibly corresponds to TRBD2 (6 bases). The germline V and J ends were trimmed by 3 bases and 1 base, with 16 bases remaining between them. In germline, CDR1 is LNHNV, CDR2 YYDKDF (reference sequence). The CDR3 has 16 amino acids. The CDR3: CATSRGGTDGSYEQYF. The CDR3 DNA reads as TGTGCCACCAGCAGGGGCGGGACGGACGGATCCTACGAGCAGTACTTC.

This chain joins TRBV11-2 and TRBJ1-1, with D uncertain. V was pared by 3 bases and J by 5 bases, with 10 bases between. Germline values: CDR1 SGHAT, CDR2 FQNNGV. This CDR3 has 13 residues. CDR3 region: CASSFGPGTEAFF. Written as DNA, the CDR3 is TGTGCCAGCAGCTTTGGACCGGGGACTGAAGCTTTCTTT.

This clonotype was observed a handful of times. The chain carries TRBV7-9 and TRBJ2-7; possibly TRBD2 for D (5 bases). Germline values: CDR1 SEHNR, CDR2 FQNEAQ (reference sequence). The CDR3 covers 14 residues. V was pared by 0 bases and J by 0 bases, with 6 bases between. The CDR3 DNA is TGTGCCAGCAGCTTAGCGGGAGACTCCTACGAGCAGTACTTC. This sequence encodes CASSLAGDSYEQYF.

V gene TRBV6-6 combines with J gene TRBJ2-7, with D possibly TRBD1 on 6 matching bases. CDR1 and CDR2 from the germline V gene are MNHNY and SVGAGI (reference sequence). V was shortened by 3 bases and J by 2 bases, with 8 bases between the two germline ends. The CDR3 loop spans 13 amino acids. The CDR3 region is CASSYQGPYEQYF. CDR3 DNA sequence: TGTGCCAGCAGTTATCAGGGGCCCTACGAGCAGTACTTC.

The chain is built from TRBV15 and TRBJ2-1; D is unresolved. Germline V gene data show CDR1 as LNHNV and CDR2 as YYDKDF (reference sequence). With 10 bases removed from V and 7 bases from J, the gap between germline ends came to 17 bases. The CDR3 runs 13 residues. Here the CDR3 DNA reads TGTGCCATCGCCCGAGTTCCCCCGAATGAGCAGTTCTTC. Protein sequence: CAIARVPPNEQFF. Variable domain in full (rest from reference TRBV15 and TRBJ2-1): DAMVIQNPRYQVTQFGKPVTLSCSQTLNHNVMYWYQQKSSQAPKLLFHYYDKDFNNEADTPDNFQSRRPNTSFCFLDIRSPGLGDTAMYLCAIARVPPNEQFFGPGTRLTVL.

The chain uses TRBV9 and TRBJ2-2, with D perhaps matching TRBD2 (6 bases). Trimming took off 4 bases at V and 4 bases at J, with 20 bases between the two ends. In germline, CDR1 is SGDLS, CDR2 YYNGEE. This CDR3 has 17 amino acids. CDR3 DNA sequence: TGTGCCAGCAGCCCTAGGACGACCGGGGGATCCACCGGGGAGCTGTTTTTT. Translation gives CASSPRTTGGSTGELFF.

The chain combines TRBV20-1 with TRBJ2-7; 8 bases map to TRBD1. The germline V gene has CDR1 DFQATT and CDR2 SNEGSKA (reference sequence). The CDR3 sequence is 18 residues long. The J segment lost 0 bases and the V segment lost 5 bases, leaving 18 bases of the junction unmatched. CDR3 protein: CSADQTGDFGEVSYEQYF. CDR3 bases: TGCAGTGCTGATCAGACAGGGGATTTCGGGGAGGTCTCCTACGAGCAGTACTTC.

The J gene is TRBJ1-4, the V gene TRBV6-1; weak D call: TRBD1 (5 bases). Germline CDR1 is MNHNS and CDR2 is SASEGT. The CDR3 length is 17 residues. Trimming removed 2 bases at V and 5 bases at J, with 18 bases between. CDR3 region: CASSESTWGGVNEKLFF. The DNA for the CDR3 is TGTGCCAGCAGTGAAAGTACTTGGGGCGGCGTGAATGAAAAACTGTTTTTT.

The rearrangement joins TRBV28 to TRBJ2-3; no firm D call. The CDR3 has 16 amino acids. V was pared by 2 bases and J by 0 bases, with 12 bases between. Looked up from germline, CDR1 is MDHEN and CDR2 is SYDVKM. The CDR3 bases are TGTGCCAGCAGTTTAAGGCAGAGAGCTAGCACAGATACGCAGTATTTT. This codes for CASSLRQRASTDTQYF.

This chain connects TRBV20-1 to TRBJ2-7; 10 bases are a match to TRBD2. Unmatched junction bases numbered 3, after V lost 4 bases and J lost 3 bases. Germline V gene data show CDR1 as DFQATT and CDR2 as SNEGSKA (reference sequence). The CDR3 contains 13 residues. The CDR3 region is CSATSGRLYEQYF. For the CDR3, the DNA is TGCAGTGCTACTAGCGGGAGACTCTACGAGCAGTACTTC.

In its sample, this clonotype was seen once. V and J are TRBV7-3 and TRBJ1-1; perhaps TRBD1 as D (5 bases). The CDR3 sequence is 13 residues long. CDR1 is SGHTA and CDR2 is FQGTGA in the germline V gene. V was pared by 2 bases and J by 7 bases, with 11 bases between. In nucleotides, the CDR3 is TGTGCCAGCAGCTTACTGGGGGTAGGTGAAGCTTTCTTT. Its protein product is CASSLLGVGEAFF.

V is TRBV30 and J is TRBJ1-2; D is unresolved. Germline-derived CDR1 and CDR2 are GTSNPN and SVGIG (reference sequence). V dropped 0 bases and J dropped 0 bases, with 14 bases sitting between them. The CDR3 has 16 amino acids. The CDR3 loop reads CAWSVPGGITNYGYTF. DNA for the CDR3: TGTGCCTGGAGTGTACCCGGAGGGATAACTAACTATGGCTACACCTTC.

This chain connects TRBV10-3 to TRBJ2-5; 9 bases match TRBD2. J gave up 3 bases and V 10 bases, and 9 bases lay outside the gene matches. CDR1 ENHRY and CDR2 SYGVKD come from the germline V gene. The CDR3 contains 14 residues. The CDR3 sequence is CATGPGLAEETQYF. In nucleotides, the CDR3 is TGTGCCACCGGACCGGGACTAGCCGAAGAGACCCAGTACTTC.